Reported below is one T cell receptor beta chain. What it recognizes is unknown. The record originates from a study of CD8 T cells in Susac syndrome. General study results and limits: That the number of individuals in its TCR sequencing and HLA analysis was relatively small was acknowledged by the study.

With random hexamers, reverse transcription was performed on roughly 0.5 to 1 ug of RNA. Using its own MiXCR run on the immunoSEQ multiplex PCR reads, TCRdb lists one record per CDR3 protein. The sample carries 150,000 to 200,000 distinct CDR3 sequences, 93% recorded once. The sample was CD4+ T cells from PBMCs. This clonotype was sampled from a human donor in good health.

CDR3 coding DNA: TGTGCCACCAGCATCAGGACAGCTACCATCTCCTACGAGCAGTACTTC. Its protein is CATSIRTATISYEQYF. The chain links TRBV15 to TRBJ2-7; D perhaps matches TRBD1 (6 bases). Germline CDR1 reads LNHNV; CDR2 reads YYDKDF (reference sequence). Trimming removed 4 bases at V and 0 bases at J, with 16 bases between. The length of the CDR3 is 16 residues. Full variable domain (outside the CDR3, taken from reference TRBV15 and TRBJ2-7): DAMVIQNPRYQVTQFGKPVTLSCSQTLNHNVMYWYQQKSSQAPKLLFHYYDKDFNNEADTPDNFQSRRPNTSFCFLDIRSPGLGDTAMYLCATSIRTATISYEQYFGPGTRLTVT.